The 14 T cell receptor beta chains below were found in one sample sequenced in a study of beta chain features in type 1 diabetes. Findings and caveats of the study: Type 1 diabetes patients had moderately but significantly shorter TCRB CDR3s in all four CD4+ subsets.

For these receptors, no antigen is known. Expressed TCRB transcripts were sequenced because the entire RNA isolate underwent reverse transcription. Profiled with immunoSEQ multiplex PCR; TCRdb holds only in-frame clones, not every one. The sample shows hundreds of thousands of clones, 13% of them seen only once. The sequencing input was naive CD4+ T cells from blood. The source is a man aged 18 to 29 with type 1 diabetes.

This clone is a singleton in its sample. The chain combines TRBV2 with TRBJ2-5, with 9 bases aligning to TRBD2. Germline CDR1 is SNHLY and CDR2 is FYNNEI. With 7 bases clipped from V and 4 bases from J, the junction kept 10 bases outside the gene matches. This CDR3 is 15 amino acids long. The CDR3 is CASKVNSGGGETQYF. CDR3 coding DNA: TGTGCCAGCAAAGTCAATAGCGGGGGAGGAGAGACCCAGTACTTC.

The chain has TRBV18 and TRBJ1-1, with D possibly matching TRBD1 (5 bases). Germline CDR1 and CDR2: KGHSH and LQKENI. This CDR3 has 16 residues. Trimming left V 0 bases short and J 0 bases short, with 11 bases between. The CDR3 region has the DNA TGTGCCAGCTCACCACCGGGGGTAGGAATGAACACTGAAGCTTTCTTT. Translating it yields CASSPPGVGMNTEAFF.

This clone occurred a few times. The V call is TRBV10-3, the J call TRBJ2-2, with 8 bases fitting TRBD1. Per germline, CDR1 ENHRY and CDR2 SYGVKD. The CDR3 has 13 amino acids. After removal of 8 bases from V and 7 bases from J, the junction contained 6 bases not matched to a gene. The CDR3 nucleotides are TGTGCCATCCGAGCTGACAGGGGCGGGGAGCTGTTTTTT. As protein: CAIRADRGGELFF.

This clone appeared a few times. The chain combines TRBV4-2 with TRBJ1-1; D ambiguous. The CDR3 consists of 13 residues. V gave up 0 bases and J gave up 10 bases, with 12 bases separating them. Germline CDR1 and CDR2: LGHNA and YNFKEQ. The CDR3 DNA sequence: TGTGCCAGCAGCCAAGACGAGGAGATTAGAGCTTTCTTT. Translation: CASSQDEEIRAFF.

This chain links TRBV4-1 with TRBJ2-1, with TRBD1 matching over 7 bases. The CDR3 length is 17 residues. With V trimmed by 4 bases and J by 0 bases, 9 bases remained unmatched. Germline lookup yields CDR1 MGHRA and CDR2 YSYEKL. DNA for the CDR3: TGCGCCAGCAGCCGTGGCAGGGGGTCGTACTCCTACAATGAGCAGTTCTTC. It is translated as CASSRGRGSYSYNEQFF.

Only a few counts were recorded for this clone. This sequence joins TRBV6-5 and TRBJ1-5; a weak D match, TRBD1 (6 bases). Deletions cut 0 bases from V and 5 bases from J, with 14 bases between. The germline V gene has CDR1 MNHEY and CDR2 SVGAGI. There are 16 residues in the CDR3. The CDR3 loop is CASSYSSGGGDQPQHF. DNA for the CDR3: TGTGCCAGCAGTTACTCGTCAGGAGGGGGGGATCAGCCCCAGCATTTT.

The chain uses TRBV7-8 and TRBJ2-1; TRBD2 matches 11 bases. The CDR3 is made up of 16 amino acids. CDR1 and CDR2 from the germline V gene are SGHVS and FQNEAQ. Germline trimming cut 0 bases from V and 4 bases from J; bases unmatched to any gene: 2. The CDR3 sequence is CASSLASSGGYNEQFF. The CDR3 DNA sequence: TGTGCCAGCAGCTTAGCGTCTAGCGGGGGGTACAATGAGCAGTTCTTC.

This clone has only a few counts. The genes are TRBV7-2 and TRBJ2-3; D perhaps matches TRBD2 (6 bases). This CDR3 is built from 17 residues. In germline, CDR1 is SGHTA, CDR2 FQGNSA. The V end lost 7 bases, the J end lost 4 bases, and 24 bases lay between the germline ends. The CDR3 region has the DNA TGTGCCAGCAACCCTGGTGGGGGGTTAGCTAGCGCAGATACGCAGTATTTT. It specifies CASNPGGGLASADTQYF. Full variable domain (missing parts from reference TRBV7-2 and TRBJ2-3): GAGVSQSPSNKVTEKGKDVELRCDPISGHTALYWYRQSLGQGLEFLIYFQGNSAPDKSGLPSDRFSAERTGGSVSTLTIQRTQQEDSAVYLCASNPGGGLASADTQYFGPGTRLTVL.

The rearrangement links TRBV28 to TRBJ1-5; TRBD1 matches 7 bases. CDR1 MDHEN and CDR2 SYDVKM come from the germline V gene. The V gene end was trimmed by 6 bases and the J gene end by 3 bases; junction bases not matched to a gene: 8. The CDR3 contains 15 residues. For the CDR3, the DNA is TGTGCCAGCAGCTTGACAGGGCCTCTCAATCAGCCCCAGCATTTT. Its protein is CASSLTGPLNQPQHF.

The chain uses TRBV5-5 and TRBJ1-6; no reliable D call. In germline, CDR1 is SGHKS, CDR2 YYEKEE (reference sequence). V was pared by 2 bases and J by 9 bases, with 12 bases between. This CDR3 region has 14 residues. The CDR3 sequence: CASSFEWSASPLHF. CDR3 DNA: TGTGCCAGCAGCTTTGAGTGGTCGGCTTCACCCCTCCACTTT. Variable domain in full (rest from reference TRBV5-5 and TRBJ1-6): DAGVTQSPTHLIKTRGQQVTLRCSPISGHKSVSWYQQVLGQGPQFIFQYYEKEERGRGNFPDRFSARQFPNYSSELNVNALLLGDSALYLCASSFEWSASPLHFGNGTRLTVT.

The V and J genes are TRBV5-1 and TRBJ2-1; the match to TRBD2 covers 11 bases. The CDR3 runs 14 residues. The V gene's germline CDR1 is SGHRS and CDR2 YFSETQ. J lost 9 bases, V lost 6 bases, and 8 bases had no gene match. The CDR3 loop is CASNPSGGPGEQFF. The CDR3, as DNA: TGCGCCAGCAACCCTAGCGGGGGGCCTGGTGAGCAGTTCTTC. Variable domain in full (rest from reference TRBV5-1 and TRBJ2-1): KAGVTQTPRYLIKTRGQQVTLSCSPISGHRSVSWYQQTPGQGLQFLFEYFSETQRNKGNFPGRFSGRQFSNSRSEMNVSTLELGDSALYLCASNPSGGPGEQFFGPGTRLTVL.

This clone came up a few times. This chain connects TRBV7-6 to TRBJ2-7, with D perhaps matching TRBD1 (6 bases). The germline V gene encodes CDR1 SGHVS and CDR2 FNYEAQ. The CDR3 has 14 residues. Deletions cut 1 base from V and 2 bases from J, with 9 bases between. CDR3 amino acids: CASSLEQGPYEQYF. DNA of the CDR3: TGTGCCAGCAGCTTAGAACAGGGCCCCTACGAGCAGTACTTC.

The genes are TRBV30 and TRBJ1-5, with TRBD1 as a possible D gene (5 bases). Germline loops: CDR1 GTSNPN, CDR2 SVGIG (reference sequence). V was clipped by 1 base and J by 4 bases, with 14 bases between them. CDR3 length: 15 amino acids. In DNA form, the CDR3 reads TGTGCCTGGAGTGCGGCGGTGGGGGTTAATCAGCCCCAGCATTTT. Its protein is CAWSAAVGVNQPQHF.

This clone was counted only a few times. This sequence joins TRBV19 and TRBJ2-1, with a possible D match to TRBD2 (6 bases). The CDR3 has 14 residues. The germline CDR1 and CDR2 sequences are LNHDA and SQIVND (reference sequence). Trimming removed 1 base from V and 9 bases from J, with 13 bases in between. The CDR3 nucleotides read TGTGCCAGTAGTATAGGCAGGATGGAGGGTGAGCAGTTCTTC. Its translation is CASSIGRMEGEQFF.